What follows are 6 T cell receptor beta chains derived from one specimen sequenced in a study of CD8+ T cells in alopecia areata. Investigators isolated RNA and reverse transcribed it into cDNA to act as the sequencing template. Here immunoSEQ multiplex PCR was the method, and the copy in TCRdb shows in-frame clones only, minus some. The sample shows around 190,000 clones, just over 55% of them seen only once. The sample taken for sequencing was CD8+ T cells sorted from blood. Receptors originate from a human donor in good health.

This clone was observed a handful of times. The chain carries TRBV4-1 and TRBJ1-1; 7 bases match TRBD1. This CDR3 has 14 amino acids. CDR1 and CDR2 from the germline V gene are MGHRA and YSYEKL. Germline trimming cut 1 base from V and 3 bases from J; bases unmatched to any gene: 2. The CDR3 DNA reads TGCGCCAGCAGCCAAGTACAGGGGTACACTGAAGCTTTCTTT. Amino acid sequence: CASSQVQGYTEAFF.

This chain connects TRBV7-9 to TRBJ2-3; either TRBD1 or TRBD2 may supply D (5 bases each). Germline lookup yields CDR1 SEHNR and CDR2 FQNEAQ (reference sequence). The CDR3 runs to 14 residues. Deletions cut 10 bases from V and 5 bases from J, with 19 bases between. This chain's CDR3 is CATVSVGTGDTQYF. CDR3 nucleotides: TGTGCCACCGTGAGTGTTGGGACGGGAGATACGCAGTATTTT.

For this clone: The same CDR3 can be traced to other DNA sequences in this sample. V usage is TRBV2 and J usage is TRBJ2-7, with 8 bases aligning to TRBD1. Looked up from germline, CDR1 is SNHLY and CDR2 is FYNNEI. This CDR3 comprises 15 residues. The V and J ends lost 6 bases and 2 bases, in that order; junction bases with no gene match: 9. CDR3: CASSFGTGGTYEQYF. The CDR3 nucleotides are TGTGCCAGCAGCTTTGGGACAGGAGGGACCTACGAGCAGTACTTC.

V gene TRBV27 combines with J gene TRBJ1-2; 7 bases map to TRBD1. The CDR3 is 17 residues long. CDR1 is MNHEY, CDR2 SMNVEV, per germline (reference sequence). V trimming: 3 bases; J trimming: 0 bases; junction bases outside the gene matches: 10. CDR3 coding DNA: TGTGCCAGCAGTTTTTATCCGGGACAGCAAGCTAACTATGGCTACACCTTC. It codes for CASSFYPGQQANYGYTF.

V usage is TRBV15 and J usage is TRBJ2-1, with D possibly TRBD2 on 5 matching bases. Looked up from germline, CDR1 is LNHNV and CDR2 is YYDKDF (reference sequence). The CDR3 sequence is 13 residues long. With 0 bases removed from V and 8 bases from J, the gap between germline ends came to 8 bases. CDR3 loop: CATSRDSADEQFF. The CDR3 bases are TGTGCCACCAGCAGAGACTCAGCGGATGAGCAGTTCTTC.

The chain employs TRBV12-5 and TRBJ1-2; TRBD1 aligns across 10 bases. The germline gives CDR1 LGHNT, CDR2 FRNRAP. There are 16 residues in the CDR3. V dropped 1 base and J dropped 7; count of bases not matched to a gene: 9. This chain's CDR3 is CASGLGTGQGRGGYTF. The CDR3 DNA reads as TGTGCTAGTGGTTTGGGGACGGGACAGGGGCGCGGTGGCTACACCTTC.